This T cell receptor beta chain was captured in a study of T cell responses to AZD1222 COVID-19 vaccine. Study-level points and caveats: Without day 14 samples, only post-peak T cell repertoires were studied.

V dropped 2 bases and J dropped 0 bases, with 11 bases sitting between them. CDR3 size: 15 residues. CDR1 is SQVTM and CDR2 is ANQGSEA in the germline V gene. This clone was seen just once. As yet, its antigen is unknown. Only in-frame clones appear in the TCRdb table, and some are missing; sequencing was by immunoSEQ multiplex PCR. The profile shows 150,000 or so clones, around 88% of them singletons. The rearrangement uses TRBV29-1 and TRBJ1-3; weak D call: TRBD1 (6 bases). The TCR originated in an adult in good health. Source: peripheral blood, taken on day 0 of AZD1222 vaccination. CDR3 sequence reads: CSVEQTGFSGNTIYF. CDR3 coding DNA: TGCAGCGTTGAACAAACAGGGTTCTCTGGAAACACCATATATTTT. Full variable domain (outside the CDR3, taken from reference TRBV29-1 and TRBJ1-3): SAVISQKPSRDICQRGTSLTIQCQVDSQVTMMFWYRQQPGQSLTLIATANQGSEATYESGFVIDKFPISRPNLTFSTLTVSNMSPEDSSIYLCSVEQTGFSGNTIYFGEGSWLTVV.